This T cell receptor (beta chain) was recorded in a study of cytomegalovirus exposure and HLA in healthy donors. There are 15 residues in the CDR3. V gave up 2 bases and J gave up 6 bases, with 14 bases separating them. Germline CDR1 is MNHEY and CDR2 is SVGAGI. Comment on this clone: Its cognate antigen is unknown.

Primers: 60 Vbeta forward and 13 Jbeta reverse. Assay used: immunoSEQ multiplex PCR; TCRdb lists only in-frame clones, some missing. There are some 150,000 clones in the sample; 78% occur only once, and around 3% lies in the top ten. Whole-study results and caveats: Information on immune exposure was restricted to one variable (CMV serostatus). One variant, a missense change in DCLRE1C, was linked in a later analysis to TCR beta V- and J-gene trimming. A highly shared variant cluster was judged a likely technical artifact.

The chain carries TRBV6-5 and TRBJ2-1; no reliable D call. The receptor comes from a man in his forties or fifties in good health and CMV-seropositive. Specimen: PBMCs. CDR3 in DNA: TGTGCCAGCAGTTACGCCCGAACAGCAGTCAATGAGCAGTTCTTC. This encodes CASSYARTAVNEQFF.